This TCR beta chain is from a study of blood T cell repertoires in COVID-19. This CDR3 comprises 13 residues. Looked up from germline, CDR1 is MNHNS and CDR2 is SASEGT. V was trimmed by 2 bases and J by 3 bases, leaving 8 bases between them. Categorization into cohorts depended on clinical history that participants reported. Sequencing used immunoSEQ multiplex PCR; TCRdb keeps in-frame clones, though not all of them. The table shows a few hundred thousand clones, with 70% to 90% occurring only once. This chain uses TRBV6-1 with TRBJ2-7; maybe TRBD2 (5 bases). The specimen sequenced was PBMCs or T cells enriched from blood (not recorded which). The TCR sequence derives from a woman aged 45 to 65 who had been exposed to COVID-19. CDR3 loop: CASSETGDYEQYF. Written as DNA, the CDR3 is TGTGCCAGCAGTGAAACCGGGGACTACGAGCAGTACTTC.